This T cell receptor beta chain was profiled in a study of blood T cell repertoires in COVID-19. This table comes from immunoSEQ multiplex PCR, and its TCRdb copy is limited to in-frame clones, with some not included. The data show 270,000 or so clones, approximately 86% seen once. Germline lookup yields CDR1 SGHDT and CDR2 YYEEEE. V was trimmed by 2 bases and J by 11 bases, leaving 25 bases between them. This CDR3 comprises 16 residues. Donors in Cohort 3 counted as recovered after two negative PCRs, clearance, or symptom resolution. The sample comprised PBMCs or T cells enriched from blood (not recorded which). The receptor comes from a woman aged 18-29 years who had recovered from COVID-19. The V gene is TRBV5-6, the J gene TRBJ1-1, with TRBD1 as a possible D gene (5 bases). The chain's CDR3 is CASSFIREDVGQSAFF. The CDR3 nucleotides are TGTGCCAGCAGCTTCATCAGGGAGGATGTGGGCCAATCGGCTTTCTTT. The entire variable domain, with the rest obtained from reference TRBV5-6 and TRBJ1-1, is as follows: DAGVTQSPTHLIKTRGQQVTLRCSPKSGHDTVSWYQQALGQGPQFIFQYYEEEERQRGNFPDRFSGHQFPNYSSELNVNALLLGDSALYLCASSFIREDVGQSAFFGQGTRLTVV.